This TCR beta chain was obtained from a study of cytomegalovirus exposure and HLA in healthy donors. This PCR relied on a set of 60 Vbeta primers and 13 Jbeta primers. Clones were sequenced by immunoSEQ multiplex PCR, and TCRdb holds only the in-frame ones, with some missing. The sample lists 82,000 or so clones, around 10% seen once, with about 24% in the top ten. With regard to this clone: At one of its ends the junction is not consistent with the germline gene, which may arise from a read error.

The CDR3 spans 12 residues. Germline CDR1 reads SGHRS; CDR2 reads YFSETQ. This TCR derives from a man aged 60 to 75 in good health and CMV-seropositive. The rearrangement uses TRBV5-1 and TRBJ1-2; D gene unclear. Sequenced sample: PBMCs. CDR3 sequence: CASSLSQDGSTF. The CDR3 DNA sequence: TGCGCCAGCAGCTTGTCGCAAGATGGCTCCACCTTC.